The 13 T cell receptor beta chains below were found in one sample sequenced in a study of blood T cell repertoires in COVID-19 (dated by TCRdb to about 2020). Receptor libraries were prepared by the immunoSEQ multiplex PCR assay. The table was pulled from immuneACCESS by TCRdb, which kept in-frame rearrangements only. Such tables lose some clones; where checked, under half of the loss comes from unresolved V genes, and the rest has no known cause. The sample table contains some 140,000 clones; only one count was recorded for roughly four fifths of them. Jointly, the top ten make up about a sixth of the sample. Source material: PBMCs or T cells enriched from blood (not recorded which). The receptors were gathered from a man aged 25 to 40 who had recovered from COVID-19.

This clone was seen a handful of times. The chain couples TRBV2 to TRBJ1-1, with D possibly TRBD1 on 5 matching bases. The CDR3 contains 13 residues. The germline CDR1 and CDR2 sequences are SNHLY and FYNNEI. The ends were cut back, 8 bases at V and 5 bases at J, with 15 bases in the middle. The CDR3 region is CASHDSEDTEAFF. The CDR3 DNA reads TGTGCCAGCCACGACAGTGAGGATACTGAAGCTTTCTTT. Full variable domain (outside the CDR3, taken from reference TRBV2 and TRBJ1-1): EPEVTQTPSHQVTQMGQEVILRCVPISNHLYFYWYRQILGQKVEFLVSFYNNEISEKSEIFDDQFSVERPDGSNFTLKIRSTKLEDSAMYFCASHDSEDTEAFFGQGTRLTVV.

The J gene is TRBJ2-1, the V gene TRBV19; 8 bases agree with TRBD1. Germline V gene sequence: CDR1 LNHDA, CDR2 SQIVND (reference sequence). Losses at the gene ends were 2 bases for V and 4 bases for J; bases not matched to a gene: 7. The CDR3 runs to 16 residues. CDR3 sequence reads: CASSIFVRGLYNEQFF. The CDR3 DNA sequence: TGTGCCAGTAGTATATTCGTCAGGGGGCTATACAATGAGCAGTTCTTC.

CDR3 DNA sequence: TGTGCCAGCAGCATGGGGGCCGGACAAGAGACCCAGTACTTC. Translation: CASSMGAGQETQYF. The rearrangement joins TRBV5-6 to TRBJ2-5, with D possibly being TRBD1 (6 bases). The CDR3 is 14 amino acids. Germline V lookup: CDR1 SGHDT, CDR2 YYEEEE. V was shortened by 4 bases and J by 2 bases, with 12 bases between the two germline ends.

The chain joins TRBV3-1 (or the pseudogene TRBV3-2) to TRBJ2-3; D not resolved. This CDR3 contains 16 residues. The germline V gene encodes CDR1 LGHDT and CDR2 YNNKEL (reference sequence). Trimming took 3 bases from V and 0 from J, leaving 13 bases between them. The CDR3 nucleotides are TGTGCCAGCAGCCAGAGGTCTTCTTCTAGCACAGATACGCAGTATTTT. Amino acids: CASSQRSSSSTDTQYF.

This clone was seen a handful of times. V gene TRBV30 combines with J gene TRBJ2-1, with D tentatively TRBD2 (6 bases). Per the germline V gene, CDR1 is GTSNPN and CDR2 is SVGIG (reference sequence). This CDR3 has 12 amino acids. V was pared by 2 bases and J by 10 bases, with 12 bases between. This CDR3 reads CAWSMAGREQFF. The CDR3 DNA is TGTGCCTGGAGTATGGCGGGGCGGGAGCAGTTCTTC. The complete variable domain, with remaining parts taken from reference TRBV30 and TRBJ2-1, reads SQTIHQWPATLVQPVGSPLSLECTVEGTSNPNLYWYRQAAGRGLQLLFYSVGIGQISSEVPQNLSASRPQDRQFILSSKKLLLSDSGFYLCAWSMAGREQFFGPGTRLTVL.

About this clone itself: This sample also contains other DNA sequences that code for the same CDR3. The V call is TRBV13, the J call TRBJ2-3; D might be TRBD1 (6 bases). The CDR3 totals 14 residues. Germline loops: CDR1 PRHDT, CDR2 FYEKMQ (reference sequence). Trimming removed 5 bases at V and 0 bases at J, with 9 bases between. Written as DNA, the CDR3 is TGTGCCAGCAGCCTGGGGGCGAGCACAGATACGCAGTATTTT. This codes for CASSLGASTDTQYF.

Turning to this clone: This sample also contains other DNA sequences that code for the same CDR3. The genes are TRBV2 and TRBJ1-2; D call uncertain. CDR3 length equals 13 residues. CDR1 is SNHLY and CDR2 is FYNNEI in the germline V gene. V was pared by 3 bases and J by 0 bases, with 5 bases between. The CDR3 sequence: CASSDGANYGYTF. The CDR3, as DNA: TGTGCCAGCAGTGACGGAGCTAACTATGGCTACACCTTC.

The chain is built from TRBV2 and TRBJ2-3, with D perhaps TRBD2 (6 bases). The CDR3 length is 13 residues. Trimming left V 7 bases short and J 2 bases short, with 10 bases between. The germline CDR1 and CDR2 sequences are SNHLY and FYNNEI. The CDR3 reads CASMGLPTDTQYF. The CDR3 DNA follows: TGTGCCAGCATGGGACTCCCCACAGATACGCAGTATTTT.

The rearrangement joins TRBV4-1 to TRBJ1-1; the D is unclear. Trimming took off 4 bases at V and 4 bases at J, with 16 bases between the two ends. Germline lookup yields CDR1 MGHRA and CDR2 YSYEKL. The CDR3 covers 15 residues. CDR3 sequence (DNA): TGCGCCAGCAGCCCCGCCGAGGCAGTTCGCACTGAAGCTTTCTTT. This translates into CASSPAEAVRTEAFF.

This clone occurred a few times. V usage is TRBV4-1 and J usage is TRBJ2-3; D may be TRBD1 (6 bases). This CDR3 contains 16 residues. Germline CDR1 is MGHRA and CDR2 is YSYEKL. Deletions cut 4 bases from V and 4 bases from J, with 18 bases between. Here the CDR3 reads CASSRGQGGVPDTQYF. CDR3 in DNA: TGCGCCAGCAGCCGGGGACAAGGGGGAGTCCCAGATACGCAGTATTTT.

Concerning this clone itself: Its ends do not fully match the called genes, so a read error is possible. V and J are TRBV6-1 and TRBJ1-5, with D possibly matching TRBD1 (6 bases). The CDR3 runs 16 residues. CDR1 and CDR2 (germline): MNHNS, SASEGT. CDR3 DNA: TGTGCCAGCAGCGAAGGGACACTATATAGCAATCAGCCCCAGCATTTT. This encodes CASSEGTLYSNQPQHF.

The rearrangement uses TRBV27 and TRBJ2-7; 7 bases align to TRBD1. Germline V CDR1 and CDR2: MNHEY, SMNVEV (reference sequence). The V and J ends lost 6 bases and 0 bases, in that order; junction bases with no gene match: 5. The CDR3 totals 14 residues. The CDR3 nucleotides read TGTGCCAGCAGGCTCGGGACAGACTCCTACGAGCAGTACGTC. Its protein product is CASRLGTDSYEQYV.

On this clone itself: The sample has other DNA sequences that encode this CDR3 too. The J gene is TRBJ2-1, the V gene TRBV6-5; 11 nucleotides align to TRBD2. After removal of 4 bases from V and 3 bases from J, the junction contained 2 bases not matched to a gene. This CDR3 is built from 15 residues. Germline CDR1 and CDR2: MNHEY and SVGAGI. The CDR3, as DNA: TGTGCCAGCAGTTTAACTAGCGGGAGCTACAATGAGCAGTTCTTC. Protein product: CASSLTSGSYNEQFF.